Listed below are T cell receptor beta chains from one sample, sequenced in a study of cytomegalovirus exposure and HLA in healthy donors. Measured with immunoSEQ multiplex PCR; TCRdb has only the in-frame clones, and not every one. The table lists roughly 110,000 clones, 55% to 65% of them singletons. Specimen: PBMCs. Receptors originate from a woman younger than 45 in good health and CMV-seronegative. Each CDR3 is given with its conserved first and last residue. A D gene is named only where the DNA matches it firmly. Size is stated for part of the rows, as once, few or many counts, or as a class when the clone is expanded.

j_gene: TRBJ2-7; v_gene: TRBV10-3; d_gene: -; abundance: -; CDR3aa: CAISELDTLTPYEQYF; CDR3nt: TGTGCCATCAGTGAGCTGGACACCTTAACTCCCTACGAGCAGTACTTC
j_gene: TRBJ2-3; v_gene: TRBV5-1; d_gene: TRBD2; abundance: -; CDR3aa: CASSSSTSGSTDTQYF; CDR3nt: TGCGCCAGCAGCTCAAGTACTAGCGGAAGCACAGATACGCAGTATTTT
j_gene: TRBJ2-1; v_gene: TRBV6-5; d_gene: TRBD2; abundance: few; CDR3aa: CASSFGGSDEQFF; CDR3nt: TGTGCCAGCAGTTTCGGCGGGAGCGATGAGCAGTTCTTC
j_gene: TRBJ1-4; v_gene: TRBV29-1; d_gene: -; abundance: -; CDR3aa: CSVSGGGPGEKLFF; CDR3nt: TGCAGCGTTTCTGGGGGGGGGCCGGGTGAAAAACTGTTTTTT
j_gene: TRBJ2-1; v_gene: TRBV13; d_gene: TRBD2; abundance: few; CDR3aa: CASSGLAGAPNEQFF; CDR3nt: TGTGCCAGCAGCGGACTAGCGGGAGCTCCAAATGAGCAGTTCTTC